The rows below give T cell receptor beta chains drawn from one sample of a study of cytomegalovirus exposure and HLA in healthy donors. Generated by immunoSEQ multiplex PCR, the TCRdb table keeps only in-frame clones and is missing some. Of 110,000 to 150,000 clones in the sample, over 80% were seen once. Material for sequencing was PBMCs. Receptors originate from a male donor in good health and CMV-seronegative. Both conserved end residues are part of each CDR3. A D gene is named only where the DNA matches it firmly. Rows may omit the clone size; those that give it use once, few, many or a size class.

D gene	clone size	J gene	V gene	CDR3 protein	CDR3 DNA
.	.	TRBJ2-5	TRBV7-9	CSSSLEGRDWETQYF	TGTTCCAGCAGCTTAGAGGGCAGGGATTGGGAGACCCAGTACTTC
TRBD1	.	TRBJ1-1	TRBV14	CASSQEWTGETEAFF	TGTGCCAGCAGCCAAGAATGGACAGGGGAGACTGAAGCTTTCTTT
.	.	TRBJ1-1	TRBV5-4	CASSLGPGSLNTEAFF	TGTGCCAGCAGCTTGGGCCCAGGCTCCTTGAACACTGAAGCTTTCTTT
.	.	TRBJ2-7	TRBV28	CASSPGASYEQYF	TGTGCCAGCAGTCCAGGGGCGAGCTACGAGCAGTACTTC
TRBD2	.	TRBJ2-7	TRBV19	CASSALAEAHEQYF	TGTGCCAGTAGTGCTCTAGCGGAAGCTCACGAGCAGTACTTC
TRBD1	once	TRBJ1-5	TRBV7-2	CASSLRTGSNQPQHF	TGTGCCAGCAGCCTTAGGACAGGGAGCAATCAGCCCCAGCATTTT
TRBD1	.	TRBJ2-7	TRBV7-8	CASSLMGGTGYYEQYF	TGTGCCAGCAGCTTAATGGGTGGGACAGGCTACTACGAGCAGTACTTC
.	.	TRBJ1-2	TRBV7-9	CASSLDSNYGYTF	TGTGCCAGCAGCTTGGACTCAAACTATGGCTACACCTTC
.	.	TRBJ2-5	TRBV5-6	CASSWGRWETQYF	TGTGCCAGCAGCTGGGGGCGGTGGGAGACCCAGTACTTC
.	.	TRBJ2-5	TRBV4-1	CASSQACATVEETQYF	TGCGCCAGCAGCCAAGCATGCGCAACGGTAGAAGAGACCCAGTACTTC
TRBD1	.	TRBJ1-5	TRBV19	CASKAGQGMWQPQHF	TGTGCCAGTAAGGCGGGACAGGGAATGTGGCAGCCCCAGCATTTT
.	.	TRBJ2-6	TRBV9	CASSPPGGSGANVLTF	TGTGCCAGCAGCCCCCCAGGGGGGTCCGGGGCCAACGTCCTGACTTTC
TRBD1	.	TRBJ1-6	TRBV27	CASSKGQGHNNSPLHF	TGTGCCAGCAGTAAAGGACAGGGACATAATAATTCACCCCTCCACTTT
TRBD2	.	TRBJ2-3	TRBV15	CATSARTSGRYTDTQYF	TGTGCCACCAGCGCTCGGACTAGCGGGAGGTATACAGATACGCAGTATTTT
.	.	TRBJ1-4	TRBV28	CASSFQINEKLFF	TGTGCCAGCAGTTTTCAGATTAATGAAAAACTGTTTTTT
.	.	TRBJ2-7	TRBV7-2	CASSPTSLWEQYF	TGTGCCAGCAGCCCGACTAGTCTGTGGGAGCAGTACTTC
.	.	TRBJ2-2	TRBV11-2	CASSLIQSGAGELFF	TGTGCCAGCAGCTTAATCCAATCGGGGGCCGGGGAGCTGTTTTTT
.	once	TRBJ2-1	TRBV7-2	CASSTLSGRDYNEQFF	TGTGCCAGCAGCACGCTTTCGGGGCGGGATTACAATGAGCAGTTCTTC
.	.	TRBJ2-7	TRBV27	CASRSPGVGLYEQYF	TGTGCCAGCAGATCTCCCGGGGTGGGACTCTACGAGCAGTACTTC
TRBD1	.	TRBJ1-1	TRBV13	CASSLDRAYTEAFF	TGTGCCAGCAGCTTGGACAGGGCTTACACTGAAGCTTTCTTT
TRBD2	few	TRBJ2-3	TRBV7-2	CASSPARLAGASSTDTQYF	TGTGCCAGCAGCCCAGCCCGACTAGCGGGAGCCTCTAGCACAGATACGCAGTATTTT
TRBD1	once	TRBJ1-1	TRBV28	CASSSRGQENTEAFF	TGTGCCAGCAGTTCCCGAGGACAGGAGAACACTGAAGCTTTCTTT
TRBD1	.	TRBJ1-4	TRBV4-2	CASSPRDRINEKLFF	TGTGCCAGCAGCCCGCGGGACAGAATAAATGAAAAACTGTTTTTT
.	.	TRBJ2-3	TRBV9	CASSVGGLTRDTQYF	TGTGCCAGCAGCGTAGGTGGTCTCACACGCGATACGCAGTATTTT
TRBD1	.	TRBJ2-7	TRBV18	CASSPPGQGSDYEQYF	TGTGCCAGCTCACCACCGGGACAGGGATCCGACTACGAGCAGTACTTC
TRBD1	.	TRBJ1-6	TRBV11-2	CASSLGTGPTPLHF	TGTGCCAGCAGCTTAGGGACAGGGCCTACTCCCCTCCACTTT
.	.	TRBJ1-5	TRBV5-6	CASTITNSNQPQHF	TGTGCCAGCACCATTACAAATAGCAATCAGCCCCAGCATTTT
.	.	TRBJ2-7	TRBV6-6	CANSLDGGEQYF	TGTGCCAACTCCTTGGATGGCGGCGAGCAGTACTTC
TRBD2	.	TRBJ2-1	TRBV6-7	CASSYPGTSGSNGQFF	TGTGCCAGCAGTTACCCCGGGACTAGCGGGAGCAATGGGCAGTTCTTC
TRBD1	.	TRBJ1-4	TRBV30	CAWSVSRTGDNEKLFF	TGTGCCTGGAGTGTATCGAGGACAGGGGATAATGAAAAACTGTTTTTT
TRBD2	.	TRBJ2-7	TRBV30	CAHRLAGAYEQYF	TGTGCCCACCGACTAGCGGGAGCCTACGAGCAGTACTTC
TRBD2	.	TRBJ2-3	TRBV25-1	CASSDESTSGFTDTQYF	TGTGCCAGCAGTGATGAGTCGACTAGCGGGTTCACAGATACGCAGTATTTT
.	.	TRBJ2-5	TRBV6-1	CASSDPQGRETQYF	TGTGCCAGCAGTGACCCACAGGGCCGGGAGACCCAGTACTTC
TRBD1	.	TRBJ1-3	TRBV5-1	CASSQGQGGGNTIYF	TGCGCCAGCAGCCAGGGACAGGGCGGTGGAAACACCATATATTTT
.	.	TRBJ2-3	TRBV2	CASLRTGRETDTQYF	TGTGCCAGCCTTAGGACAGGGCGGGAGACAGATACGCAGTATTTT
.	.	TRBJ2-1	TRBV2	CASSRLTGVEQFF	TGTGCCAGCAGCCGACTGACTGGCGTCGAACAGTTCTTC
.	.	TRBJ2-7	TRBV19	CASSKGGYEQYF	TGTGCCAGTAGTAAAGGGGGTTACGAGCAGTACTTC
.	.	TRBJ1-2	TRBV9	CASSVIQGSYTF	TGTGCCAGCAGCGTGATACAGGGTAGCTACACCTTC
TRBD1	.	TRBJ2-2	TRBV4-1	CASSLNTGGIYTGELFF	TGCGCCAGCAGCCTAAACACAGGGGGCATTTACACCGGGGAGCTGTTTTTT
TRBD2	.	TRBJ2-7	TRBV7-2	CASRGGTYEQYF	TGTGCCAGCAGGGGGGGGACCTACGAGCAGTACTTC
TRBD1	.	TRBJ2-1	TRBV5-6	CASVGDRDEQFF	TGTGCCAGCGTCGGGGACAGAGATGAGCAGTTCTTC
.	.	TRBJ2-3	TRBV5-5	CASSFRQEWDTQYF	TGTGCCAGCAGCTTCCGACAGGAATGGGATACGCAGTATTTT
.	.	TRBJ1-1	TRBV7-9	CASSPRRGMQAEAFF	TGTGCCAGCAGTCCACGTAGGGGAATGCAAGCTGAAGCTTTCTTT
.	.	TRBJ2-7	TRBV7-8	CASSFLYPVEQYF	TGTGCCAGCAGCTTCTTGTATCCGGTCGAGCAGTACTTC
TRBD1	.	TRBJ2-5	TRBV19	CASSPGQGWETQYF	TGTGCCAGTAGTCCAGGACAGGGGTGGGAGACCCAGTACTTC
TRBD2	.	TRBJ2-1	TRBV15	CATSRDGGGKNNEQFF	TGTGCCACCAGCAGAGATGGCGGGGGAAAGAACAATGAGCAGTTCTTC
.	.	TRBJ1-2	TRBV21-1	CASSTTEDYGYTF	TGTGCCAGCAGCACTACGGAGGACTATGGCTACACCTTC
TRBD1	.	TRBJ2-7	TRBV7-9	CASSRDRGRLRGEQYF	TGTGCCAGCAGCCGCGACAGGGGGCGTCTAAGGGGCGAGCAGTACTTC
TRBD2	.	TRBJ2-7	TRBV7-2	CASRSGLAGGGKQSYEQYF	TGTGCCAGCAGGAGCGGACTAGCGGGGGGGGGAAAACAATCGTACGAGCAGTACTTC
.	.	TRBJ2-5	TRBV5-8	CASSIHFQETQYF	TGTGCCAGCAGCATCCACTTCCAAGAGACCCAGTACTTC
.	.	TRBJ1-1	TRBV18	CASSPRGGTEAFF	TGTGCCAGCTCACCAAGAGGAGGGACTGAAGCTTTCTTT